This T cell receptor (beta chain) was found in a study of OX40 agonist ivuxolimab in advanced cancers. Study background: Past anti-PD-1, anti-PD-L1 or anti-CTLA-4 therapy was accepted, and roughly 38% had received some.

Profiling relied on immunoSEQ multiplex PCR, and the TCRdb table lists in-frame clones only, not all of them. The sample holds some 39,000 clones, approximately 80% seen once. Autoimmune disease history or systemic immunosuppression led to patients being barred. The sequence derives from an adult with an advanced solid tumor such as melanoma, head and neck, liver or kidney cancer. The sequencing used CD4+ or CD8+ T cells sorted from blood, collected in a trial of the OX40 agonist ivuxolimab.

The DNA for the CDR3 is TGTGCCAGCAGCTTGTTTAGGGATACGCAGTATTTT. Translated, it gives CASSLFRDTQYF. V and J are TRBV7-6 and TRBJ2-3; D unclear. Germline CDR1 SGHVS, CDR2 FNYEAQ. This CDR3 has 12 residues. Trimming stripped 3 bases from V and 6 bases from J, with 7 bases between.